This entry lists 18 T cell receptor beta chains sequenced from one sample in a study of T-cell reconstitution after alpha-beta-depleted transplantation in children. TCRbeta library construction was performed incorporating unique molecular identifiers. TCRdb reprocessed the PCR reads via MiXCR and lists one record per CDR3 protein. The data hold roughly 500,000 distinct CDR3 sequences, with under 15% observed a single time. Sequenced here: PBMCs from the stem cell graft donor, sampled from the stem cell graft. These receptors came from a human donor who donated a stem cell graft to a child with combined immunodeficiency.

In this sample, this clonotype turned up many times. This chain joins TRBV6-5 and TRBJ1-3; no firm D call. CDR1 is MNHEY and CDR2 is SVGAGI in the germline V gene. Trimming stripped 6 bases from V and 0 bases from J, with 3 bases between. The CDR3 loop spans 12 amino acids. The CDR3 region is CASRTSGNTIYF. As DNA, the CDR3 is TGTGCCAGCAGGACCTCTGGAAACACCATATATTTT.

This clonotype came up a few times. The chain combines TRBV27 with TRBJ1-5; the match to TRBD1 covers 7 bases. In germline, CDR1 is MNHEY, CDR2 SMNVEV (reference sequence). The CDR3 loop spans 15 amino acids. The ends lost 4 bases at V and 9 bases at J; junction bases unmatched: 12. In DNA form, the CDR3 reads TGTGCCAGCAGTTCCGGGACAGAGGGAATTTTGCCCCAGCATTTT. Protein: CASSSGTEGILPQHF.

Ten or more counts support this clonotype. The V gene is TRBV4-3, the J gene TRBJ2-7, with D unclear. CDR1 and CDR2 (germline): LGHNA, YSLEER. V dropped 1 base and J dropped 3 bases, with 13 bases sitting between them. CDR3 size: 15 residues. This chain's CDR3 is CASSQVARSYYEQYF. The CDR3 coding sequence is TGCGCCAGCAGCCAAGTTGCCCGATCTTACTACGAGCAGTACTTC.

The chain couples TRBV9 to TRBJ1-3; D remains ambiguous. Germline CDR1 reads SGDLS; CDR2 reads YYNGEE. This CDR3 is built from 16 residues. V was cut by 0 bases and J by 4 bases, with 14 bases left in between. The CDR3 DNA follows: TGTGCCAGCAGCGTAGGTTTCGAGGTTTCGGGAAACACCATATATTTT. Protein sequence: CASSVGFEVSGNTIYF.

V and J are TRBV7-2 and TRBJ2-7; 11 bases agree with TRBD1. This CDR3 comprises 14 residues. V shed 6 bases and J 5 bases; nucleotides not matched to a gene: 6. The germline V gene encodes CDR1 SGHTA and CDR2 FQGNSA. CDR3 region: CASRWTGGADEQYF. The CDR3 DNA is TGTGCCAGCAGATGGACAGGGGGCGCGGACGAGCAGTACTTC.

This clonotype turned up a few times. V gene TRBV12-3 or TRBV12-4 combines with J gene TRBJ2-4, with D uncertain. Between the trimmed V and J ends, which lost 1 base and 0 bases, there was a span of 16 bases. The CDR3 is 18 residues long. CDR3 coding DNA: TGTGCCAGCAGTTTAGTGAACAGCCGCCTGGAAGCCAAAAACATTCAGTACTTC. Its protein is CASSLVNSRLEAKNIQYF.

This chain connects TRBV4-1 to TRBJ2-7, with D hard to call. The CDR3 totals 15 residues. V dropped 0 bases and J dropped 2 bases, with 11 bases sitting between them. Germline assignment: CDR1 MGHRA and CDR2 YSYEKL. CDR3: CASSQDEELAYEQYF. CDR3 sequence (DNA): TGCGCCAGCAGCCAAGATGAGGAATTGGCCTACGAGCAGTACTTC.

The chain employs TRBV6-2 or TRBV6-3 and TRBJ2-1, with 15 bases lining up with TRBD2. The length of the CDR3 is 17 residues. V gave up 5 bases and J gave up 8 bases; unmatched junction bases: 10. Germline V gene sequence: CDR1 MNHEY, CDR2 SVGEGT. The CDR3 DNA sequence: TGTGCCAGCAGTAAACGGACTAGCGGGGGGGCCAGTGATGAGCAGTTCTTC. This gives the protein CASSKRTSGGASDEQFF.

The chain carries TRBV5-6 and TRBJ2-3; D is ambiguous. V was trimmed by 3 bases and J by 2 bases, leaving 10 bases between them. Germline CDR1 and CDR2: SGHDT and YYEEEE. The CDR3 extends over 14 amino acids. The CDR3 DNA is TGTGCCAGCAGCTGGCCCCGGTCCACAGATACGCAGTATTTT. This translates into CASSWPRSTDTQYF.

This clonotype was found many times. This chain connects TRBV12-3 or TRBV12-4 to TRBJ2-1; no firm D call. This CDR3 is 15 amino acids long. Trimming stripped 6 bases from V and 0 bases from J, with 12 bases between. This CDR3 reads CASRFDGGSYNEQFF. The DNA of the CDR3 is TGTGCCAGCAGGTTCGACGGCGGCTCCTACAATGAGCAGTTCTTC.

This chain connects TRBV7-8 to TRBJ1-5, with D possibly TRBD1 on 6 matching bases. Deletions cut 6 bases from V and 3 bases from J, with 15 bases between. CDR3 length: 15 amino acids. Germline assignment: CDR1 SGHVS and CDR2 FQNEAQ. CDR3 in DNA: TGTGCCAGCAGTTACAACAGGGCAAACAATCAGCCCCAGCATTTT. This translates into CASSYNRANNQPQHF.

The chain is built from TRBV7-2 and TRBJ2-2, with no clear D. V was cut by 2 bases and J by 4 bases, with 11 bases left in between. The germline CDR1 and CDR2 sequences are SGHTA and FQGNSA. The CDR3 runs 15 residues. The CDR3 protein is CASSLQSRATGELFF. As DNA, the CDR3 is TGTGCCAGCAGCTTACAGTCCCGGGCCACCGGGGAGCTGTTTTTT. Together with reference TRBV7-2 and TRBJ2-2, the CDR3 gives the full variable domain: GAGVSQSPSNKVTEKGKDVELRCDPISGHTALYWYRQSLGQGLEFLIYFQGNSAPDKSGLPSDRFSAERTGGSVSTLTIQRTQQEDSAVYLCASSLQSRATGELFFGEGSRLTVL.

This clonotype was seen ten or more times. V gene TRBV15 combines with J gene TRBJ2-3; D possibly corresponds to TRBD1 (5 bases). The germline V gene encodes CDR1 LNHNV and CDR2 YYDKDF (reference sequence). The CDR3 length is 14 residues. The V end lost 5 bases, the J end lost 1 base, and 10 bases lay between the germline ends. CDR3 bases: TGTGCCACCAGCGCCAGGGATGGCACAGATACGCAGTATTTT. Its translation is CATSARDGTDTQYF.

This clonotype came up a few times. The J gene is TRBJ2-2, the V gene TRBV6-2 or TRBV6-3, with a tentative D call TRBD1 (6 bases). This CDR3 contains 15 residues. Germline loops: CDR1 MNHEY, CDR2 SVGEGT. V gave up 6 bases and J gave up 2 bases, with 13 bases separating them. The CDR3 region has the DNA TGTGCCAGCAGACTCGACAGGCCAAACACCGGGGAGCTGTTTTTT. Translating it yields CASRLDRPNTGELFF.

The chain couples TRBV12-3 or TRBV12-4 to TRBJ1-1, with TRBD1 as a possible D gene (6 bases). Trimming left V 3 bases short and J 4 bases short, with 12 bases between. CDR3 length: 14 residues. CDR3 in DNA: TGTGCCAGCAGTTTGGTAGGGGGGCGCACTGAAGCTTTCTTT. This translates into CASSLVGGRTEAFF.

The chain employs TRBV5-1 and TRBJ2-1; 14 nucleotides agree with TRBD2. Germline trimming cut 4 bases from V and 8 bases from J; bases unmatched to any gene: 11. The length of the CDR3 is 17 residues. CDR1 is SGHRS and CDR2 is YFSETQ in the germline V gene. CDR3 in amino acids: CASSPWGLAGAGDEQFF. The CDR3, as DNA: TGCGCCAGCAGCCCCTGGGGACTAGCGGGGGCTGGGGATGAGCAGTTCTTC.

This clonotype was counted at least ten times. The chain has TRBV24-1 and TRBJ2-1, with 10 bases lining up with TRBD1. The germline gives CDR1 KGHDR, CDR2 SFDVKD. The CDR3 runs to 14 residues. The J segment lost 7 bases and the V segment lost 5 bases, leaving 4 bases of the junction unmatched. The CDR3: CATSGTGGRNEQFF. The CDR3, as DNA: TGTGCCACCAGTGGGACAGGGGGTAGGAATGAGCAGTTCTTC.

This clonotype was counted a few times. This chain links TRBV4-3 with TRBJ2-7, with D uncertain. This CDR3 region has 15 residues. V lost 0 bases, J lost 3 bases, and 12 bases lay in between. Germline assignment: CDR1 LGHNA and CDR2 YSLEER. DNA for the CDR3: TGCGCCAGCAGCCAAGAACTGGACGGAGTCTACGAGCAGTACTTC. This sequence encodes CASSQELDGVYEQYF.